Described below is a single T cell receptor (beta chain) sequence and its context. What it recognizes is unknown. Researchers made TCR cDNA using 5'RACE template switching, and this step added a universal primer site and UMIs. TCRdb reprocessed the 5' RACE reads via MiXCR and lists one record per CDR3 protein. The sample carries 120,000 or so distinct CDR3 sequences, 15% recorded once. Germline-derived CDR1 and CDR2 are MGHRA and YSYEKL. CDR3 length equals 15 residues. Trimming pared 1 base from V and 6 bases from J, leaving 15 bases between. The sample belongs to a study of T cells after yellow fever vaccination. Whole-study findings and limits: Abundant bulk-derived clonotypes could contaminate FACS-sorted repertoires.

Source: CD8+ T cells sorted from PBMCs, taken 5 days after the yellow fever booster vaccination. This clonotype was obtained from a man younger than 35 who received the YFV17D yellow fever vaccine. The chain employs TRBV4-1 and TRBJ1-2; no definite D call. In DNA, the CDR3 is TGCGCCAGCAGCCAAGGACCGGGTGGAGGAGATGGCTACACCTTC. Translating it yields CASSQGPGGGDGYTF.